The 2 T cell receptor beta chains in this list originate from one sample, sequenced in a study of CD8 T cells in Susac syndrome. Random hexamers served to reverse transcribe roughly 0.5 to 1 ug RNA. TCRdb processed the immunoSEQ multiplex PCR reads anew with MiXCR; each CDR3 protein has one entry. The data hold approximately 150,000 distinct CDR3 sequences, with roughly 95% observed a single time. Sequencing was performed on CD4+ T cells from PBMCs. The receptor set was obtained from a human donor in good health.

The CDR3 region has the DNA TGTGCCACCAGTGCTAGGGCTAGCGGGGGACAGAACACAGATACGCAGTATTTT. Translated, it gives CATSARASGGQNTDTQYF. The chain recombines TRBV24-1 with TRBJ2-3, with TRBD2 identical over 10 bases. CDR3 length: 18 amino acids. Germline V gives CDR1 KGHDR, CDR2 SFDVKD. J was trimmed by 2 bases and V by 5 bases; bases with no gene match: 12.

In DNA form, the CDR3 reads TGTGCCAGCAGTGAAGGTACGGCTAGAAGCACAGATACGCAGTATTTT. This encodes CASSEGTARSTDTQYF. The genes are TRBV25-1 and TRBJ2-3, with D uncertain. Germline CDR1 reads MGHDK; CDR2 reads SYGVNS. CDR3 length: 16 residues. The ends were cut back, 2 bases at V and 0 bases at J, with 12 bases in the middle.